This TCR beta chain is drawn from a study of T cell responses to AZD1222 COVID-19 vaccine. General observations from the study: Clonal diversity may have been underestimated, and the donors were mostly white British, with more females than males. Spike as a whole was targeted by vaccine-associated CD4 TCRs, dominant at 160-218 and 743-854.

On this clone: Its antigen is currently unknown.

TCRdb's table, derived via immunoSEQ multiplex PCR, lists solely in-frame clones and lacks some. The table shows 120,000 or so clones, with 85% to 95% occurring only once. The germline V gene has CDR1 SGHDN and CDR2 FVKESK. The V gene end was trimmed by 4 bases and the J gene end by 0 bases; junction bases not matched to a gene: 4. The CDR3 spans 16 residues. The sequence derives from an adult in good health. The material was peripheral blood, obtained on day 0 of AZD1222 vaccination. J is TRBJ2-1 and V is TRBV14, with 9 bases fitting TRBD2. CDR3 sequence: CASSRGSGGSYNEQFF. The CDR3 DNA is TGTGCCAGCAGCCGAGGTAGCGGGGGCTCCTACAATGAGCAGTTCTTC.